This TCR beta chain appears in the sequencing data of a study of T cell changes during pregnancy in multiple sclerosis. Germline CDR1 and CDR2: ENHRY and SYGVKD. The V and J ends lost 4 bases and 0 bases, in that order; junction bases with no gene match: 15. This CDR3 comprises 20 residues. Measured with immunoSEQ multiplex PCR; TCRdb has only the in-frame clones, and not every one. The sample shows 30,000 to 40,000 clones, roughly nine tenths of them seen only once. The V and J genes are TRBV10-3 and TRBJ2-3; 11 bases are shared with TRBD2. The sequenced sample was CD4+ T cells from peripheral blood mononuclear cells, obtained after pregnancy. The receptor comes from a female donor in good health, enrolled as a control in a pregnancy study. CDR3 coding DNA: TGTGCCATCAGTGGGGATACTAGCGGGAGAAGAGGGGGTAGCACAGATACGCAGTATTTT. Its protein is CAISGDTSGRRGGSTDTQYF.